This TCR beta chain was sequenced for a study of Graves' ophthalmopathy and Graves' hyperthyroidism. Looking at the study overall: Peripheral blood (taken before any treatment) was collected at initial diagnosis.

Whole-study findings and limits: Sensitivity of 85% to 90% and specificity of about 81% were achieved when a 13-signature model separated ophthalmopathy from stable hyperthyroidism. In blood appeared most of the expanded thyroid clonotypes whose frequency exceeded 0.001.

RNA transcripts were the source from which TCR beta CDR3 regions were amplified. First-round RT-PCR used HTBI primers; second-round multiplex PCR followed. A single record per CDR3 protein comes from TCRdb applying MiXCR to the multiplex PCR reads. The table records approximately 480,000 distinct CDR3 sequences, roughly an eighth of them present only once. There are many counts of this clonotype. Antigen: not known. This clonotype was obtained from a woman aged 30 to 39 with Graves' ophthalmopathy. The sample consisted of blood.

CDR3: CASRLGWSGELFF. The DNA for the CDR3 is TGTGCCAGCAGATTGGGGTGGTCCGGGGAGCTGTTTTTT. The gene calls are TRBV28 and TRBJ2-2; D gene uncertain. CDR1 and CDR2 (germline): MDHEN, SYDVKM. CDR3 length equals 13 residues. The V gene lost 6 bases and the J gene lost 6 bases, with 11 bases spanning the gap.